The 8 T cell receptor beta chains in this list originate from one sample, sequenced in a study of read filtering for tumor transcriptome and immune sequencing. This library used around 400 ng RNA and molecular barcoded adaptors spanning alpha/delta and beta/gamma chains. TCRdb analysed the reads with MiXCR anew, one entry per CDR3 protein. Seen here are about 2,500 distinct CDR3 sequences, about 65% observed once, and the top ten hold about 25%. Sequencing used a population of CD138-negative cells sorted from bone marrow. All receptors derive from a donor over 35 with multiple myeloma. This table probably holds off-target reads from a library built for another chain.

This clonotype was seen a handful of times. The junction and the germline gene differ at one end; a read error may be behind it. The chain joins TRBV5-4 to TRBJ2-5; 10 bases match TRBD2. Germline-derived CDR1 and CDR2 are SGHNT and YYREEE (reference sequence). The CDR3 is 16 amino acids. The CDR3 is CASSLKASGGQVTQYF. Written as DNA, the CDR3 is TGTGCCAGCAGCTTGAAGGCTAGCGGGGGCCAAGTGACCCAGTACTTC.

This sequence joins TRBV5-1 and TRBJ1-4, with D tentatively TRBD1 (6 bases). The germline gives CDR1 SGHRS, CDR2 YFSETQ. V was trimmed by 4 bases and J by 5 bases, leaving 12 bases between them. This CDR3 has 14 amino acids. The CDR3 sequence is CASSRDKTNEKLFF. In nucleotides, the CDR3 is TGCGCCAGCAGCCGGGACAAAACCAATGAAAAACTGTTTTTT.

The chain recombines TRBV4-3 with TRBJ1-1; unclear D gene. Germline V lookup: CDR1 LGHNA, CDR2 YSLEER. The CDR3 spans 14 residues. Trimming left V 2 bases short and J 1 base short, with 8 bases between. CDR3 bases: TGCGCCAGCAGCCAAAGGCGGCAGAACACTGAAGCTTTCTTT. This gives the protein CASSQRRQNTEAFF.

The chain uses TRBV7-2 and TRBJ2-1, with TRBD2 identical over 7 bases. Per germline, CDR1 SGHTA and CDR2 FQGNSA. The CDR3 contains 15 residues. The trim removed 2 bases at V and 4 bases at J, leaving 5 bases unmatched. The CDR3 reads CASSLTGTTYNEQFF. The DNA of the CDR3 is TGTGCCAGCAGCTTAACCGGGACTACGTACAATGAGCAGTTCTTC.

The chain employs TRBV28 and TRBJ1-2; D is ambiguous. V shed 5 bases and J shed 2 bases, with 15 bases lying between them. CDR1 and CDR2 (germline): MDHEN, SYDVKM. This CDR3 comprises 15 residues. The CDR3 reads CASSPVWAVNYGYTF. In DNA, the CDR3 is TGTGCCAGCAGTCCGGTTTGGGCTGTAAACTATGGCTACACCTTC.

V gene TRBV6-2 or TRBV6-3 combines with J gene TRBJ1-1; D may be TRBD1 (6 bases). Per germline, CDR1 MNHEY and CDR2 SVGEGT. V shed 8 bases and J shed 8 bases, with 18 bases lying between them. This CDR3 contains 13 residues. CDR3 region: CASCLYAGQEAFF. In DNA form, the CDR3 reads TGTGCCAGCTGCCTATATGCGGGACAAGAAGCTTTCTTT.

V gene TRBV20-1 combines with J gene TRBJ2-1, with a tentative D call TRBD1 (5 bases). CDR3 length equals 13 residues. Germline V gives CDR1 DFQATT, CDR2 SNEGSKA (reference sequence). V dropped 1 base and J dropped 4 bases, with 8 bases sitting between them. CDR3 in amino acids: CSARVAGYNEQFF. The CDR3 nucleotides are TGCAGTGCTAGAGTAGCAGGGTACAATGAGCAGTTCTTC.

The chain links TRBV20-1 to TRBJ2-1; 9 bases match TRBD2. From germline, CDR1 is DFQATT and CDR2 SNEGSKA (reference sequence). This CDR3 spans 14 amino acids. V shed 3 bases, J shed 5 bases, and the junction held 5 bases outside the gene matches. The CDR3 is CSARETSGNNEQFF. CDR3 in DNA: TGCAGTGCTAGGGAGACTAGCGGTAACAATGAGCAGTTCTTC.